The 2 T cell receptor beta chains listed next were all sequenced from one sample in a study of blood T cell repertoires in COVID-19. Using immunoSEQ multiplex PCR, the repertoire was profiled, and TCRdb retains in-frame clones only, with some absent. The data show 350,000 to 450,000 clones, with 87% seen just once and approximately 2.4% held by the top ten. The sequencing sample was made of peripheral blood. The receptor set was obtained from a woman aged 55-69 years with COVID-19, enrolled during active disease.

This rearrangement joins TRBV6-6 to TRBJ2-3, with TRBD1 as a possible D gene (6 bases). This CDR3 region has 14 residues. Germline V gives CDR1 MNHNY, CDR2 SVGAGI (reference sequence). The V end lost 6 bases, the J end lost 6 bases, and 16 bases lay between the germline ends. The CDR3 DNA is TGTGCCAGCAGGCGCCAGGGGCTTCCCGATACGCAGTATTTT. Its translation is CASRRQGLPDTQYF.

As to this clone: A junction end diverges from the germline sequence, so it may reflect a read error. The CDR3 spells CASSHRSGTGELFF. CDR3 DNA sequence: TGTGCTAGCAGCCACCGGAGCGGCACCGGGGAGCTGTTTTTT. The gene calls are TRBV7-7 and TRBJ2-2; a weak D match, TRBD2 (5 bases). Germline values: CDR1 SSHAT, CDR2 FNYEAQ (reference sequence). The CDR3 consists of 14 residues.